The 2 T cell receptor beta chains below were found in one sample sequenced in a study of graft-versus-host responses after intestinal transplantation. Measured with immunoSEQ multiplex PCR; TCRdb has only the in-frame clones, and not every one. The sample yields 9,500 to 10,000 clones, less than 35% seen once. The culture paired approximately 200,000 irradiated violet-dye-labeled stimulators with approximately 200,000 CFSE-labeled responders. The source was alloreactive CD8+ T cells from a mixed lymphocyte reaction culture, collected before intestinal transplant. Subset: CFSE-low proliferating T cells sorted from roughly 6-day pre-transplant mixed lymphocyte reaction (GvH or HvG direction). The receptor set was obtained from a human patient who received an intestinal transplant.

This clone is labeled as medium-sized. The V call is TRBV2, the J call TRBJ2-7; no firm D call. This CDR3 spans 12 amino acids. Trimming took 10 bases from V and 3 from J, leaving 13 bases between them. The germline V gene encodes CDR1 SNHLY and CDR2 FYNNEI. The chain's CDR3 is CATRGSDYEQYF. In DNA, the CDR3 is TGTGCCACGCGCGGCAGCGACTACGAGCAGTACTTC. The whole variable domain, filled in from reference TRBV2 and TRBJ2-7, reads EPEVTQTPSHQVTQMGQEVILRCVPISNHLYFYWYRQILGQKVEFLVSFYNNEISEKSEIFDDQFSVERPDGSNFTLKIRSTKLEDSAMYFCATRGSDYEQYFGPGTRLTVT.

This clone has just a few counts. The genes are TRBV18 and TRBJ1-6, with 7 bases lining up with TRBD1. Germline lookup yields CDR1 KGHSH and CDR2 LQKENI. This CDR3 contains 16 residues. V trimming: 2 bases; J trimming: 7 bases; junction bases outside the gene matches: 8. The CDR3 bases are TGTGCCAGCTCACCAGATCCGGGACAGCCCAATTCACCCCTCCACTTT. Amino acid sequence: CASSPDPGQPNSPLHF.